This is a list of T cell receptor beta chains from one sample in a study of blood T cell repertoires in COVID-19. Repertoires were generated with immunoSEQ multiplex PCR, while TCRdb's copy carries only in-frame clones and drops some. The repertoire holds 200,000 to 300,000 clones, with 83% as singletons. The sample was peripheral blood. The receptors were sampled from a human donor in a cohort sampled during active COVID-19. Each CDR3 is given with its conserved first and last residue. The order of the fields is D gene, J gene, V gene, clone size, CDR3 DNA, CDR3 protein. The D gene is left open where the match is weak. Clone sizes are given selectively: once, few, many, or a class where the clone is expanded.

- TRBJ2-7 TRBV19 - TGTGCCAGTAGTCAAGCGACGGTGCCCTACGAGCAGTACTTC CASSQATVPYEQYF
- TRBJ2-6 TRBV25-1 - TGTGCCAGCTCCAGGGGGGCTGGGGCCAACGTCCTGACTTTC CASSRGAGANVLTF
- TRBJ2-1 TRBV6-5 - TGTGCCAGCACCAGGGGGGACAATGAGCAGTTCTTC CASTRGDNEQFF
TRBD1 TRBJ1-2 TRBV18 - TGTGCCAGCTCCCCAGACAGGGGGCGCTGGGGCTACACCTTC CASSPDRGRWGYTF
- TRBJ2-7 TRBV11-2 once TGTGCCAGCAGCAGGGGGAGGGGGGATTCCGAGCAGTACTTC CASSRGRGDSEQYF
TRBD1 TRBJ2-2 TRBV24-1 - TGTGCCACCAGGGACAACAGGGGGCACACCGGGGAGCTGTTTTTT CATRDNRGHTGELFF
- TRBJ1-5 TRBV12-3/TRBV12-4 few TGTGCCAGCAGTTTGACTCACAATCAGCCCCAGCATTTT CASSLTHNQPQHF
TRBD1 TRBJ2-3 TRBV19 - TGTGCCAGTAGTCAGGGGACAGGCACAGATACGCAGTATTTT CASSQGTGTDTQYF
- TRBJ2-5 TRBV28 - TGTGCCAGCACCCGGGGAAGGGAGACCCAGTACTTC CASTRGRETQYF
TRBD2 TRBJ2-1 TRBV7-9 - TGTGCCAGCAGCTTATCACTAGCGGGAGGATACAATGAGCAGTTCTTC CASSLSLAGGYNEQFF
TRBD2 TRBJ2-7 TRBV28 - TGTGCCAGCAGTTTATCCTATCGGGAGGGCCCCCACGAGCAGTACTTC CASSLSYREGPHEQYF
TRBD1 TRBJ2-5 TRBV3-1/TRBV3-2 few TGTGCCAGCAGCGCGTGGGACAGCCGGACGGAGACCCAGTACTTC CASSAWDSRTETQYF
- TRBJ1-3 TRBV3-1/TRBV3-2 - TGTGCCAGCAGCGGATATCAGGGTTCCCTCGGAAACACCATATATTTT CASSGYQGSLGNTIYF
TRBD2 TRBJ2-2 TRBV24-1 - TGTGCCACCAGTGATTCTCGGACTAGCGGAAGACGTAGGAACACCGGGGAGCTGTTTTTT CATSDSRTSGRRRNTGELFF
TRBD2 TRBJ2-3 TRBV18 once TGTGCCAGCTCACCTCTAGCGGCTAGCACAGATACGCAGTATTTT CASSPLAASTDTQYF
- TRBJ1-6 TRBV19 - TGTGCCAGTAGTGCGATTTCGGGGGGACCTAATTCACCCCTCCACTTT CASSAISGGPNSPLHF
TRBD2 TRBJ2-5 TRBV29-1 - TGCAGCGTCGGGACTAGCGAAGAGACCCAGTACTTC CSVGTSEETQYF
TRBD2 TRBJ2-1 TRBV4-1 - TGCGCCAGCAGCCAAGGCCTAGCGGGAAAGGGTGAGCAGTTCTTC CASSQGLAGKGEQFF
TRBD1 TRBJ2-1 TRBV28 - TGTGCCAGCATCCCGGGACAGGCGACCGGTGAGCAGTTCTTC CASIPGQATGEQFF
- TRBJ2-1 TRBV11-2 - TGTGCCAGCAGCTTAGTCAGTGTTAGACATCCCTCCAGAAATGAGCAGTTCTTC CASSLVSVRHPSRNEQFF
- TRBJ1-2 TRBV7-2 once TGTGCCAGCAGCTTAGGTCTTGAGAGTTATGGCTACACCTTC CASSLGLESYGYTF
- TRBJ2-2 TRBV29-1 - TGCAGCGTAGGCATTGGGGGGGCTGGTGTCGGGGAGCTGTTTTTT CSVGIGGAGVGELFF
TRBD1 TRBJ2-1 TRBV2 once TGTGCCAGCAGGAGACCGGGACAGGCGGTCAATGAGCAGTTCTTC CASRRPGQAVNEQFF
TRBD2 TRBJ2-1 TRBV29-1 - TGCAGCGTTGAGGGCCGTATAGCGGGGCCGACCTACAATGAGCAGTTCTTC CSVEGRIAGPTYNEQFF
TRBD2 TRBJ2-7 TRBV6-1 - TGTGCCAGCAGTGAACTAGCGGGAGTAAACGAGCAGTACTTC CASSELAGVNEQYF
TRBD2 TRBJ2-1 TRBV19 - TGTGCCAGTAGTATAAGGCATAGCGGGTACACCTACAATGAGCAGTTCTTC CASSIRHSGYTYNEQFF
- TRBJ1-2 TRBV7-9 - TGTGCCTGGGGGGTAGAGGGCTACACCTTC CAWGVEGYTF
TRBD1 TRBJ2-7 TRBV6-5 - TGTGCCAGCAGGGTAGGGACAGAACTCTACGAGCAGTACTTC CASRVGTELYEQYF
- TRBJ1-4 TRBV28 - TGTGCCAGCACCCTCGCGGTTCCGAATGAAAAACTGTTTTTT CASTLAVPNEKLFF
TRBD1 TRBJ2-7 TRBV10-2 few TGCGCCAGCAGTGTGGGCAGGGGGACCTACGAGCAGTACTTC CASSVGRGTYEQYF
TRBD1 TRBJ1-4 TRBV30 - TGTGCCTGGAGTCGTGGGACAGGCCTTAATGAAAAACTGTTTTTT CAWSRGTGLNEKLFF
- TRBJ1-2 TRBV18 - TGTGCCAGCTCACCACCATATAGCGCAACCTGGGGCTACACCTTC CASSPPYSATWGYTF
TRBD1 TRBJ2-6 TRBV19 - TGTGCCAGTAGTATGGACAGGGGGTCCTCTGGGGCCAACGTCCTGACTTTC CASSMDRGSSGANVLTF
- TRBJ1-2 TRBV28 once TGTGCCAGTGGGCGTAGTGGAAGCTACACCTTC CASGRSGSYTF
- TRBJ2-1 TRBV28 - TGTGCCAGCAGTTTAGTGCAGGGACAATACAATGAGCAGTTCTTC CASSLVQGQYNEQFF
TRBD1 TRBJ2-7 TRBV19 - TGTGCCAGTAGTGTTACAGGGGGCGCAGACGACGAGCAGTACTTC CASSVTGGADDEQYF
TRBD2 TRBJ2-5 TRBV5-6 - TGTGCCAGCAGCTTGATGGCGGGAGTGCGGGAGACCCAGTACTTC CASSLMAGVRETQYF
TRBD2 TRBJ2-1 TRBV28 - TGTGCCAGCAGTCTCTTAGCGGGAGCTGGAAATGAGCAGTTCTTC CASSLLAGAGNEQFF
- TRBJ2-3 TRBV11-2 - TGTGCCAGCAGCTTATCCGGCGGTAGCGATACGCAGTATTTT CASSLSGGSDTQYF
TRBD1 TRBJ1-2 TRBV5-4 - TGTGCCAGCAGCTGGGGACAGACAGACTATGGCTACACCTTC CASSWGQTDYGYTF
TRBD2 TRBJ2-2 TRBV2 - TGTGCCAGCAGTAAAAATAGCGGGGAATACACCGGGGAGCTGTTTTTT CASSKNSGEYTGELFF
- TRBJ2-5 TRBV2 - TGTGCCAGCACTCCTGAGGTCGGAGAGACCCAGTACTTC CASTPEVGETQYF
TRBD1 TRBJ2-7 TRBV2 - TGTGCCAGCAGCAAGACAGGGGCCAGCTCCTACGAGCAGTACTTC CASSKTGASSYEQYF
- TRBJ1-2 TRBV5-1 - TGCGCCAGCAGCATGGGACGGAGCTCCTTGTCGGGCTATGGCTACACCTTC CASSMGRSSLSGYGYTF
- TRBJ2-7 TRBV7-2 few TGTGCCAGCAGCCTGCAGTTATACGAGCAGTACTTC CASSLQLYEQYF
TRBD2 TRBJ2-2 TRBV7-3 - TGTGCCAGCAGCGGTGGGACTAGCGGCGCTAACACCGGGGAGCTGTTTTTT CASSGGTSGANTGELFF
TRBD1 TRBJ2-5 TRBV11-2 few TGTGCCAGCAGAGAGACAGGGCTCCAAGAGACCCAGTACTTC CASRETGLQETQYF
TRBD1 TRBJ2-1 TRBV23-1 - TGCGCCAGCAGTCACCTACGACAGGGGAGCTCCTACAATGAGCAGTTCTTC CASSHLRQGSSYNEQFF
TRBD2 TRBJ2-7 TRBV5-1 - TGCGCCAGCAGCCTAGCGGGAGTAATTCCCGAGCAGTACTTC CASSLAGVIPEQYF
TRBD1 TRBJ2-7 TRBV7-2 - TGTGCCAGCAGCTCGCACTCCGGGACAGGGCCCGAGCAGTACTTC CASSSHSGTGPEQYF
- TRBJ1-3 TRBV4-1 - TGCGCCAGCAGCCAAGAATCCAGGGTTGACACCATATATTTT CASSQESRVDTIYF
TRBD1 TRBJ1-3 TRBV12-5 - TGTGCTAGTGGCCCCTCCGACAGGGGGGTCAGAAACACCATATATTTT CASGPSDRGVRNTIYF
- TRBJ2-7 TRBV7-8 - TGTGCCAGCAGCTTCTCCGGGGTCCACTACGAGCAGTACTTC CASSFSGVHYEQYF
- TRBJ2-2 TRBV24-1 - TGTGCCACCCTCCGGGTCCCCGGGGAGCTGTTTTTT CATLRVPGELFF
- TRBJ2-2 TRBV5-6 - TGTGCCAGCAGCTTGGGGATATCGGTCGGGGGGCCGAGCACCGGGGAGCTGTTTTTT CASSLGISVGGPSTGELFF
- TRBJ2-3 TRBV7-3 - TGTGCCAGCAGCTTAAGTATCACCCCAGGCACAGATACGCAGTATTTT CASSLSITPGTDTQYF
- TRBJ1-4 TRBV7-9 - TGTGCCAGCAGCTTAGTCCGAGGGGGTAATGAAAAACTGTTTTTT CASSLVRGGNEKLFF